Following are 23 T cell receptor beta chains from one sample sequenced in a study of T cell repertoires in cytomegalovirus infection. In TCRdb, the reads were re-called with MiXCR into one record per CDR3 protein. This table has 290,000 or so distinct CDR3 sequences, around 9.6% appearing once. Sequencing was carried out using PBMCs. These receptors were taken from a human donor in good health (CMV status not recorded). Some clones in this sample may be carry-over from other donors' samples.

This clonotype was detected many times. The CDR3 spells CASSLERGSYEQYV. CDR3 nucleotide sequence: TGTGCCAGCAGTTTGGAGCGGGGGTCCTACGAGCAGTACGTC. This rearrangement joins TRBV27 to TRBJ2-7; TRBD2 matches 8 bases. The CDR3 runs to 14 residues. Germline V gives CDR1 MNHEY, CDR2 SMNVEV (reference sequence). The junction had 2 bases not matched to a gene; V was cut back by 3 bases and J by 1 base.

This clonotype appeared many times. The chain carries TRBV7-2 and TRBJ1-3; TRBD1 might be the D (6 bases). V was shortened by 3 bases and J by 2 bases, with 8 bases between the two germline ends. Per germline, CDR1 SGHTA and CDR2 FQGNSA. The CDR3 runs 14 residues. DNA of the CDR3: TGTGCCAGCAGCTTGGGGGGGCCTGGAAACACCATATATTTT. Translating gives CASSLGGPGNTIYF.

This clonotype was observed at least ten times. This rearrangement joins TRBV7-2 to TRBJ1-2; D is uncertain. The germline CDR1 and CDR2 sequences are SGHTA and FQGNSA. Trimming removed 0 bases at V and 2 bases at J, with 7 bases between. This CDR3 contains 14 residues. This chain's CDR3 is CASSLAVGNYGYTF. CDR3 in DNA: TGTGCCAGCAGCTTAGCGGTGGGGAACTATGGCTACACCTTC.

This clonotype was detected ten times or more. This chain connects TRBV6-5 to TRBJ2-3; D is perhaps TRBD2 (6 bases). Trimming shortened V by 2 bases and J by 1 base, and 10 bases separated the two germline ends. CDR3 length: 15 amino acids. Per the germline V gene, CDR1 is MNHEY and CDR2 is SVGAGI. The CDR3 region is CASSYAGRRTDTQYF. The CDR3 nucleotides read TGTGCCAGCAGTTACGCGGGGCGCCGCACAGATACGCAGTATTTT.

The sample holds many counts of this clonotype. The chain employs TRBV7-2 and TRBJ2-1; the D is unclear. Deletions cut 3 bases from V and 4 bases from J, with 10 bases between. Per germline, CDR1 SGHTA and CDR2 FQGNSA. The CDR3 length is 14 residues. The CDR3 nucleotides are TGTGCCAGCAGCTTTGGGCCGGATTACAATGAGCAGTTCTTC. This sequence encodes CASSFGPDYNEQFF.

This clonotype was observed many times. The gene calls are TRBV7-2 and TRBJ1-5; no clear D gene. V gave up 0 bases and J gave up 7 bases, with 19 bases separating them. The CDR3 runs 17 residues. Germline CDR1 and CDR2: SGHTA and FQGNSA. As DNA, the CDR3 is TGTGCCAGCAGCTTAGCGTGGAGGGCAGCGGGTGGCCAGCCCCAGCATTTT. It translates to CASSLAWRAAGGQPQHF.

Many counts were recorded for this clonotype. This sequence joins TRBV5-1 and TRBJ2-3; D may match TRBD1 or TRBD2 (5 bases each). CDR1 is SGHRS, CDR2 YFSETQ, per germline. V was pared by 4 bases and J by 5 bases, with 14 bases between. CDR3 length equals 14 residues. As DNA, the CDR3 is TGCGCCAGCAGCCCCTCGGGGCCCGGAGATACGCAGTATTTT. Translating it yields CASSPSGPGDTQYF.

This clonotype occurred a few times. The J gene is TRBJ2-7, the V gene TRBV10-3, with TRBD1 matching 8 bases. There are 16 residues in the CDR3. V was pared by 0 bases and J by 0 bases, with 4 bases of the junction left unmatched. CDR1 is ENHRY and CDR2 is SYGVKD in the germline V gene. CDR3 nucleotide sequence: TGTGCCATCAGTGAGTCTCGGACAGGGAGCTCCTACGAGCAGTACTTC. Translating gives CAISESRTGSSYEQYF.

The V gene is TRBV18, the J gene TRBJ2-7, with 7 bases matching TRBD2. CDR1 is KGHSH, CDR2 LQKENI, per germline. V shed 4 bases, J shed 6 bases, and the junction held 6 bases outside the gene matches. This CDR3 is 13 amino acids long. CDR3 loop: CASSQSREGEQYF. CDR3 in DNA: TGTGCCAGCTCACAGTCCAGGGAGGGCGAGCAGTACTTC.

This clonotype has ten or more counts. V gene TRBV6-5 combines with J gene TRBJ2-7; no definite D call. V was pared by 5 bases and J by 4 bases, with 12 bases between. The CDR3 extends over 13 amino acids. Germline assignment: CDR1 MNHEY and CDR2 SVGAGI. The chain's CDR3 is CASSQGPIYEQYF. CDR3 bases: TGTGCCAGCAGTCAAGGACCCATATACGAGCAGTACTTC.

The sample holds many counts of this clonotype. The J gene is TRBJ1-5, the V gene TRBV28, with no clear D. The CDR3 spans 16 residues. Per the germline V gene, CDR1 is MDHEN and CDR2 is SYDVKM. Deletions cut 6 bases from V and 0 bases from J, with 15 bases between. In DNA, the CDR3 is TGTGCCAGCAGCCTAAGTGGATCCCTTAGCAATCAGCCCCAGCATTTT. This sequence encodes CASSLSGSLSNQPQHF.

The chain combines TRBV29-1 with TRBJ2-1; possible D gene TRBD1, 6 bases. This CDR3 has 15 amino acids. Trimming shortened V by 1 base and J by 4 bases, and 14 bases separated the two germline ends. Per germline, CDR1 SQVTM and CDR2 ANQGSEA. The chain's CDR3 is CSVEGGTSLYNEQFF. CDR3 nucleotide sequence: TGCAGCGTTGAAGGGGGGACATCCCTATACAATGAGCAGTTCTTC.

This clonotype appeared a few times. CDR3 sequence (DNA): TGTGCCACCAGTGATTCAAGGACAGGGAACACAGATACGCAGTATTTT. Amino acids: CATSDSRTGNTDTQYF. The J gene is TRBJ2-3, the V gene TRBV24-1, with TRBD1 matching over 8 bases. The germline V gene has CDR1 KGHDR and CDR2 SFDVKD. The J segment lost 2 bases and the V segment lost 2 bases, leaving 5 bases of the junction unmatched. The CDR3 spans 16 residues.

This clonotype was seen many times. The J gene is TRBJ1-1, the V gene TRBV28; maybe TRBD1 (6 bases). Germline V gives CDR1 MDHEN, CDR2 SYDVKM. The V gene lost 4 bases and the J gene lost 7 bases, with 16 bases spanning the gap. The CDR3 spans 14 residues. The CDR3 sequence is CASSWPRRGIEAFF. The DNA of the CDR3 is TGTGCCAGCAGTTGGCCCCGGAGGGGGATTGAAGCTTTCTTT.

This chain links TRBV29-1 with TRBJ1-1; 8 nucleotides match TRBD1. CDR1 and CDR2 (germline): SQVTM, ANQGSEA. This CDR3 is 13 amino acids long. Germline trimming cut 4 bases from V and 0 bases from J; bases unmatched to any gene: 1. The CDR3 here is CSVGTGLNTEAFF. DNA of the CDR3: TGCAGCGTTGGGACAGGGCTGAACACTGAAGCTTTCTTT. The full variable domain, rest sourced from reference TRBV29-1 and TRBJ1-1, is SAVISQKPSRDICQRGTSLTIQCQVDSQVTMMFWYRQQPGQSLTLIATANQGSEATYESGFVIDKFPISRPNLTFSTLTVSNMSPEDSSIYLCSVGTGLNTEAFFGQGTRLTVV.

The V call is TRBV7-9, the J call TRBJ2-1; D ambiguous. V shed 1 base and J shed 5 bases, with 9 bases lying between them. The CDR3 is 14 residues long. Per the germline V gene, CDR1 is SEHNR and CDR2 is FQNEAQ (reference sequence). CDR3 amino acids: CASSLEVGNNEQFF. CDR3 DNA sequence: TGTGCCAGCAGCTTAGAAGTAGGGAACAATGAGCAGTTCTTC.

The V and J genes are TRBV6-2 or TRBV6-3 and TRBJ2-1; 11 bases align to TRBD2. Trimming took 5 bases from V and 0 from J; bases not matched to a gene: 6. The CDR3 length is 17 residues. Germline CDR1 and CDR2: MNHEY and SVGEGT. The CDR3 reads CASSTRLAGSSYNEQFF. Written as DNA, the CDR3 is TGTGCCAGCAGTACCCGACTAGCGGGGAGCTCCTACAATGAGCAGTTCTTC.

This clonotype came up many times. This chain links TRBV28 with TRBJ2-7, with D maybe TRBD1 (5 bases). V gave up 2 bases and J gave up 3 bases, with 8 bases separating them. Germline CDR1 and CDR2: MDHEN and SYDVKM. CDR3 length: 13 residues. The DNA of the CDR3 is TGTGCCAGCAGTTTAATGGGGCACTACGAGCAGTACGTC. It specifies CASSLMGHYEQYV.

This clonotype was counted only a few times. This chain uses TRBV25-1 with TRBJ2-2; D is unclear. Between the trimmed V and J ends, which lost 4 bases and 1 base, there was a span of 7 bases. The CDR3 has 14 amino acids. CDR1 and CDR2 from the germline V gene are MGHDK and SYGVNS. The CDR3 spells CASSVSRNTGELFF. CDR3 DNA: TGTGCCAGCAGTGTTTCCAGGAACACCGGGGAGCTGTTTTTT.

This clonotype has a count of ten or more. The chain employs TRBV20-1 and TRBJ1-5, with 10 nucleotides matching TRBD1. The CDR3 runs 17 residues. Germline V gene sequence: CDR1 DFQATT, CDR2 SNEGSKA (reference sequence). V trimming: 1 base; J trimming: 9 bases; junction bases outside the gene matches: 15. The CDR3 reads CSARAVGQGLLGGPQHF. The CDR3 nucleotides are TGCAGTGCTAGAGCGGTGGGACAGGGGCTCCTCGGGGGGCCCCAGCATTTT.

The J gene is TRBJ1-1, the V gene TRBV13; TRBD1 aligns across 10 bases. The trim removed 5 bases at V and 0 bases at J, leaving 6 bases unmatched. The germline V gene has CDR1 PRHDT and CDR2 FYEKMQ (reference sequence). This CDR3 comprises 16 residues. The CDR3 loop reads CASSTDRGLVNTEAFF. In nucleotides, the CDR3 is TGTGCCAGCAGCACCGACAGGGGGCTTGTGAACACTGAAGCTTTCTTT.

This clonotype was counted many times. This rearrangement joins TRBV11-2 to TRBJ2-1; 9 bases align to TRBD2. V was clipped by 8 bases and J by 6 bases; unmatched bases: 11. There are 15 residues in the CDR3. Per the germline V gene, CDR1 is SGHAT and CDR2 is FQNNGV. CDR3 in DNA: TGTGCCAGCCGCAGTCCCCTAGCGGGGCTCAATGAGCAGTTCTTC. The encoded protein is CASRSPLAGLNEQFF.

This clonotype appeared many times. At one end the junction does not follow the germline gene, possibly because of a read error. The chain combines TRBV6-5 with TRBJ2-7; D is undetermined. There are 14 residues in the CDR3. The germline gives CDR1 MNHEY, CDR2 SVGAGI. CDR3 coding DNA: TGTGCCAGCAGGGGCCCAACCGAATCCTCCGAGCAGTACTTC. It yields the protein CASRGPTESSEQYF.